Presented here are 32 T cell receptor beta chains from one specimen sequenced in a study of glioma-infiltrating T cells. TCR alpha and beta CDR3 regions were amplified from RNA using iRepertoire nested multiplex PCR. Each CDR3 protein gets one entry after TCRdb re-called the multiplex PCR reads with MiXCR. Seen here are 300,000 to 450,000 distinct CDR3 sequences, around 45% observed once, and the top ten hold around 13%. The sequenced sample was glioma tissue, nonneoplastic brain tissue, or PBMCs (not recorded which). The receptors stem from a human donor with low-grade glioma or glioblastoma, undergoing nonglioma brain surgery, or in good health (not recorded which).

A remark on this clonotype: This sequence may be a read error, since a much larger clone differs from it by one base. The rearrangement joins TRBV28 to TRBJ1-2; 8 bases are shared with TRBD1. The CDR3 length is 15 residues. Unmatched junction bases numbered 10, after V lost 9 bases and J lost 1 base. Germline loops: CDR1 MDHEN, CDR2 SYDVKM. The DNA of the CDR3 is TGTGCCAGAAGTCTGGAGGACAGGGATAACTATGGCTACACCTTC. The encoded protein is CARSLEDRDNYGYTF.

This clonotype has only a few counts. The chain couples TRBV2 to TRBJ1-1; D is unclear. The V gene's germline CDR1 is SNHLY and CDR2 FYNNEI. The CDR3 extends over 14 amino acids. Trimming removed 5 bases from V and 0 bases from J, with 10 bases in between. The DNA of the CDR3 is TGTGCCAGCAGTCTTGAAGATATGAACACTGAAGCTTTCTTT. Its protein is CASSLEDMNTEAFF.

This clonotype has just a few counts. The rearrangement uses TRBV12-3 or TRBV12-4 and TRBJ2-3, with 11 bases aligning to TRBD1. The CDR3 runs 15 residues. J was trimmed by 3 bases and V by 7 bases; bases with no gene match: 6. The CDR3 DNA reads TGTGCCAGCAACACCGGACAGGGGGCAACAGATACGCAGTATTTT. Encoded protein: CASNTGQGATDTQYF.

This clonotype was detected a few times. The V gene is TRBV2, the J gene TRBJ1-1, with TRBD1 as a possible D gene (6 bases). The germline V gene encodes CDR1 SNHLY and CDR2 FYNNEI. Between the trimmed V and J ends, which lost 5 bases and 0 bases, there was a span of 13 bases. CDR3 length: 15 residues. CDR3 nucleotides: TGTGCCAGCAGTCCACAGGCAGGGGTGAACACTGAAGCTTTCTTT. Translation: CASSPQAGVNTEAFF.

Details on this clonotype: A read error may be the cause here, since a much bigger clone is one base away. V usage is TRBV7-2 and J usage is TRBJ2-7; D may match TRBD1 or TRBD2 (5 bases each). The J call could be wrong; TRBJ2-5 is a better fit for the DNA end. The CDR3 length is 16 residues. The germline V gene encodes CDR1 SGHTA and CDR2 FQGNSA. CDR3 sequence: CASSLGGRTLIRTQYF. CDR3 sequence (DNA): TGTGCCAGCAGCTTAGGGGGACGCACCCTCATTCGGACCCAGTACTTC.

V and J are TRBV20-1 and TRBJ2-7, with D unresolved. The germline V and J ends were trimmed by 2 bases and 2 bases, with 4 bases remaining between them. The CDR3 contains 11 residues. The germline V gene has CDR1 DFQATT and CDR2 SNEGSKA (reference sequence). The CDR3 DNA is TGCAGTGCTAGATCCCCCTACGAGCAGTACTTC. Its protein product is CSARSPYEQYF.

This clonotype showed up just once. This chain uses TRBV4-1 with TRBJ2-7; D not resolved. Germline CDR1 is MGHRA and CDR2 is YSYEKL. Trimming left V 0 bases short and J 3 bases short, with 9 bases between. The CDR3 totals 14 residues. The CDR3 sequence: CASSQDFGSYEQYF. CDR3 nucleotide sequence: TGCGCCAGCAGCCAAGATTTCGGCAGCTACGAGCAGTACTTC.

This clonotype was counted a few times. The chain couples TRBV3-1 to TRBJ1-1; D is possibly TRBD1 (6 bases). The CDR3 totals 14 residues. V was trimmed by 5 bases and J by 2 bases, leaving 12 bases between them. Germline CDR1 is LGHDT and CDR2 is YNNKEL (reference sequence). Written as DNA, the CDR3 is TGTGCCAGCAGCGGCTGGGACACCAACACTGAAGCTTTCTTT. It yields the protein CASSGWDTNTEAFF.

The rearrangement links TRBV19 to TRBJ2-1; no firm D call. With 2 bases removed from V and 6 bases from J, the gap between germline ends came to 11 bases. The germline gives CDR1 LNHDA, CDR2 SQIVND (reference sequence). This CDR3 comprises 14 residues. The CDR3 sequence is CASSILGTINEQFF. CDR3 bases: TGTGCCAGTAGTATACTGGGCACTATCAATGAGCAGTTCTTC.

This clonotype was counted between two and nine times. The V and J genes are TRBV28 and TRBJ2-7; TRBD2 matches 15 bases. Germline CDR1 is MDHEN and CDR2 is SYDVKM. Trimming took 3 bases from V and 4 from J; bases not matched to a gene: 10. The CDR3 length is 18 residues. CDR3: CASSFRGLAGGPGYEQYF. CDR3 in DNA: TGTGCCAGCAGTTTTCGAGGACTAGCGGGAGGGCCAGGATACGAGCAGTACTTC.

A remark on this clonotype: This may arise from a read error, as a much more abundant clone is one base away. The chain joins TRBV7-9 to TRBJ1-5; 9 nucleotides line up with TRBD1. The CDR3 has 15 amino acids. Germline V lookup: CDR1 SEHNR, CDR2 FQNEAQ (reference sequence). In DNA form, the CDR3 reads TGTGCCTGCAGCTTTGGACAGGGGACCAATCAGCCCCAGCATTTT. This gives the protein CACSFGQGTNQPQHF.

The table lists this clonotype with a count of one. An end of the junction differs from the germline gene, which may be a read error. V and J are TRBV28 and TRBJ2-7; 10 bases line up with TRBD2. The CDR3 contains 16 residues. CDR1 is MDHEN, CDR2 SYDVKM, per germline. CDR3 residues: CAGSQGLARSSYEQYF. CDR3 coding DNA: TGTGCCGGCAGCCAGGGACTAGCGCGAAGCTCCTACGAGCAGTACTTC.

The V call is TRBV7-2, the J call TRBJ1-1; D remains ambiguous. Germline CDR1 reads SGHTA; CDR2 reads FQGNSA. Trimming took 3 bases from V and 1 from J, leaving 6 bases between them. This CDR3 is built from 13 residues. Here the CDR3 DNA reads TGTGCCAGCAGCTTTGACCAGAACACTGAAGCTTTCTTT. Translation: CASSFDQNTEAFF.

This rearrangement joins TRBV20-1 to TRBJ2-3; 10 bases map to TRBD2. This CDR3 spans 17 amino acids. The ends lost 0 bases at V and 3 bases at J; junction bases unmatched: 9. Germline CDR1 reads DFQATT; CDR2 reads SNEGSKA (reference sequence). CDR3 amino acids: CSARDVVAGGGTDTQYF. DNA for the CDR3: TGCAGTGCTAGAGATGTGGTAGCGGGAGGTGGGACAGATACGCAGTATTTT.

This clonotype has a handful of counts. This sequence joins TRBV7-2 and TRBJ2-3; 7 nucleotides align to TRBD2. V dropped 10 bases and J dropped 4; count of bases not matched to a gene: 14. CDR1 is SGHTA, CDR2 FQGNSA, per germline. This CDR3 spans 15 amino acids. The CDR3, as DNA: TGTGCCATCTCAAGGGGAGGGAGGCCCGCAGATACGCAGTATTTT. Residues: CAISRGGRPADTQYF.

The chain has TRBV30 and TRBJ1-1; no clear D. Germline lookup yields CDR1 GTSNPN and CDR2 SVGIG (reference sequence). The germline V and J ends were trimmed by 0 bases and 1 base, with 6 bases remaining between them. The CDR3 sequence is 13 residues long. This chain's CDR3 is CAWSVSWNTEAFF. CDR3 coding DNA: TGTGCCTGGAGTGTATCTTGGAACACTGAAGCTTTCTTT.

This clonotype showed up just a few times. The chain employs TRBV29-1 and TRBJ1-1; 7 positions agree with TRBD1. The CDR3 is made up of 12 amino acids. From germline, CDR1 is SQVTM and CDR2 ANQGSEA. V shed 6 bases, J shed 5 bases, and the junction held 6 bases outside the gene matches. The CDR3 loop reads CSVDDRETEAFF. The CDR3 bases are TGCAGCGTAGACGACAGGGAGACTGAAGCTTTCTTT.

The rearrangement uses TRBV7-9 and TRBJ2-7; D is perhaps TRBD2 (6 bases). Germline V lookup: CDR1 SEHNR, CDR2 FQNEAQ (reference sequence). CDR3 size: 18 residues. Trimming removed 2 bases from V and 6 bases from J, with 26 bases in between. The CDR3 bases are TGTGCCAGCAGCTTAAATGTGGGTTGGGGGAACCCGACTAGCGAGCAGTACTTC. Translation gives CASSLNVGWGNPTSEQYF.

The chain recombines TRBV27 with TRBJ2-7; 11 bases match TRBD2. The trim removed 0 bases at V and 7 bases at J, leaving 5 bases unmatched. This CDR3 is 15 amino acids long. Per germline, CDR1 MNHEY and CDR2 SMNVEV (reference sequence). The CDR3: CASSLSLAGAKEQYF. The DNA for the CDR3 is TGTGCCAGCAGTTTATCACTAGCGGGAGCAAAAGAGCAGTACTTC.

The rearrangement uses TRBV4-1 and TRBJ1-1; unclear D gene. This CDR3 comprises 16 residues. V was cut by 0 bases and J by 4 bases, with 15 bases left in between. Per the germline V gene, CDR1 is MGHRA and CDR2 is YSYEKL. CDR3 DNA sequence: TGCGCCAGCAGCCAAGATTATTCGTCGTTGGGCACTGAAGCTTTCTTT. This gives the protein CASSQDYSSLGTEAFF.

This clonotype appeared once. The chain joins TRBV19 to TRBJ1-1; TRBD1 aligns across 7 bases. Germline CDR1 reads LNHDA; CDR2 reads SQIVND (reference sequence). The trim removed 5 bases at V and 4 bases at J, leaving 4 bases unmatched. The CDR3 has 13 amino acids. The CDR3 here is CASSAGDSTEAFF. The CDR3 nucleotides are TGTGCCAGTAGTGCTGGGGACAGCACTGAAGCTTTCTTT.

This clonotype was observed a few times. The chain combines TRBV6-1 with TRBJ2-7, with 10 positions matching TRBD2. Near its end, the DNA agrees better with TRBJ2-1, so the J call may be wrong. The germline V gene has CDR1 MNHNS and CDR2 SASEGT. This CDR3 contains 15 residues. CDR3 sequence (DNA): TGTGCCAGCAGTCGTACTAGCGGGACGGGGAATGAGCAGTTCTTC. Its translation: CASSRTSGTGNEQFF.

Turning to this clonotype: A much larger clone differs from this one at a single base, so this may be a read error. The genes are TRBV20-1 and TRBJ1-2; the D gene is possibly TRBD1 (6 bases). Germline V gives CDR1 DFQATT, CDR2 SNEGSKA (reference sequence). This CDR3 region has 13 residues. The ends were cut back, 6 bases at V and 5 bases at J, with 16 bases in the middle. The CDR3 loop reads CSAIKQGRYGYTF. Here the CDR3 DNA reads TGCAGTGCCATCAAACAGGGAAGATATGGCTACACCTTC.

The sample holds a few counts of this clonotype. The V and J genes are TRBV6-1 and TRBJ1-2; D unclear. Per the germline V gene, CDR1 is MNHNS and CDR2 is SASEGT. The CDR3 runs 13 residues. V was cut by 0 bases and J by 4 bases, with 6 bases left in between. In DNA form, the CDR3 reads TGTGCCAGCAGTGAAGCGGGTACCTATGGCTACACCTTC. Translating gives CASSEAGTYGYTF.

In nucleotides, the CDR3 is TGTGCCACCCGGGGGGCAGGGACAGGCCAAGAGACCCAGTACTTC. This gives the protein CATRGAGTGQETQYF. The rearrangement uses TRBV27 and TRBJ2-7; D perhaps matches TRBD1 (8 bases). The J call could be wrong; TRBJ2-5 is a better fit for the DNA end. From germline, CDR1 is MNHEY and CDR2 SMNVEV (reference sequence). CDR3 length: 15 amino acids.

This clonotype was seen a handful of times. The rearrangement joins TRBV28 to TRBJ1-4; D perhaps matches TRBD1 (5 bases). Germline CDR1 is MDHEN and CDR2 is SYDVKM. This CDR3 is built from 17 residues. Trimming removed 8 bases from V and 5 bases from J, with 24 bases in between. CDR3 nucleotide sequence: TGTGCCAGCGGGACGCCTTATTTCCCCACCTTAAATGAAAAACTGTTTTTT. The encoded protein is CASGTPYFPTLNEKLFF.

This clonotype was counted a few times. The chain joins TRBV20-1 to TRBJ1-1; D is ambiguous. This CDR3 region has 13 residues. With 0 bases removed from V and 10 bases from J, the gap between germline ends came to 15 bases. The V gene's germline CDR1 is DFQATT and CDR2 SNEGSKA (reference sequence). The CDR3 DNA reads as TGCAGTGCTAGAGACAGCCCGGCACTGGGAGCTTTCTTT. Translating it yields CSARDSPALGAFF.

This clonotype came up many times. This chain links TRBV6-2 or TRBV6-3 with TRBJ2-7; tentatively, D is TRBD2 (6 bases). CDR3 length equals 14 residues. The V end lost 0 bases, the J end lost 5 bases, and 11 bases lay between the germline ends. CDR1 MNHEY and CDR2 SVGEGT come from the germline V gene. The CDR3, as DNA: TGTGCCAGCAGTTACTCGATCGGGAGAGACGAGCAGTACTTC. Its translation is CASSYSIGRDEQYF.

The V gene is TRBV12-3 or TRBV12-4, the J gene TRBJ2-5, with 9 bases lining up with TRBD1. This CDR3 is 15 amino acids long. The trim removed 5 bases at V and 1 base at J, leaving 5 bases unmatched. CDR3 sequence (DNA): TGTGCCAGCAGTAGAAGGGACAGGGTCCAAGAGACCCAGTACTTC. Translation: CASSRRDRVQETQYF.

The rearrangement joins TRBV10-3 to TRBJ1-4; the D gene is possibly TRBD1 (6 bases). Trimming took off 5 bases at V and 6 bases at J, with 13 bases between the two ends. The CDR3 length is 14 residues. Germline V gives CDR1 ENHRY, CDR2 SYGVKD. For the CDR3, the DNA is TGTGCCATCAGTTTTGGGGGGGCAGATGAAAAACTGTTTTTT. Translation: CAISFGGADEKLFF.

This clonotype was observed a few times. The chain links TRBV20-1 to TRBJ2-3; 8 bases are a match to TRBD1. CDR3 length: 14 residues. CDR1 and CDR2 from the germline V gene are DFQATT and SNEGSKA (reference sequence). V was clipped by 6 bases and J by 4 bases; unmatched bases: 9. The CDR3 DNA sequence: TGCAGTGCCAGTCGGACAGGGTTTTCAGATACGCAGTATTTT. Protein product: CSASRTGFSDTQYF.

The chain carries TRBV2 and TRBJ2-7, with 8 bases fitting TRBD1. This CDR3 comprises 15 residues. Germline lookup yields CDR1 SNHLY and CDR2 FYNNEI. V lost 7 bases to trimming and J lost 6 bases; unmatched junction nucleotides: 14. CDR3 loop: CASTQGAVAPVEQYF. The DNA of the CDR3 is TGTGCCAGCACCCAGGGGGCGGTAGCTCCGGTCGAGCAGTACTTC.